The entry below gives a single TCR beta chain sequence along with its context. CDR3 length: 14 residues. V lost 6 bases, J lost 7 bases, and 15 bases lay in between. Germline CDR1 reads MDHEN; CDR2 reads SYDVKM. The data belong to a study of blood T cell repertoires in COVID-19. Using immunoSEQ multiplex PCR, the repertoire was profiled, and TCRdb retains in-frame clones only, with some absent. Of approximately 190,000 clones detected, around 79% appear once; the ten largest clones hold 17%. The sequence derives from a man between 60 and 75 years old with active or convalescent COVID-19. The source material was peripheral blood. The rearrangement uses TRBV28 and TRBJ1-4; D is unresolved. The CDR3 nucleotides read TGTGCCAGCAGCTTGGCAGGCATGCTTGAAAAACTGTTTTTT. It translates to CASSLAGMLEKLFF.